The 31 T cell receptor beta chains below come from one sample, sequenced in a study of OX40 agonist ivuxolimab in advanced cancers. The method was immunoSEQ multiplex PCR; TCRdb's version includes in-frame clones alone and lacks a portion of them. The table has roughly 40,000 clones, 85% to 95% seen once. This specimen consisted of CD4+ or CD8+ T cells sorted from blood, obtained in a trial of the OX40 agonist ivuxolimab. These receptors came from an adult with an advanced solid tumor such as melanoma, head and neck, liver or kidney cancer.

This sequence joins TRBV19 and TRBJ2-7, with 7 bases fitting TRBD2. The ends lost 8 bases at V and 2 bases at J; junction bases unmatched: 12. The CDR3 has 15 amino acids. Germline CDR1 is LNHDA and CDR2 is SQIVND (reference sequence). The CDR3 protein is CASPTRLADTYEQYF. The CDR3 coding sequence is TGTGCCAGTCCCACTCGGCTAGCGGACACCTACGAGCAGTACTTC. The whole variable domain, filled in from reference TRBV19 and TRBJ2-7, reads DGGITQSPKYLFRKEGQNVTLSCEQNLNHDAMYWYRQDPGQGLRLIYYSQIVNDFQKGDIAEGYSVSREKKESFPLTVTSAQKNPTAFYLCASPTRLADTYEQYFGPGTRLTVT.

This clone was detected once. V is TRBV5-4 and J is TRBJ2-7, with 8 bases lining up with TRBD1. The V gene end was trimmed by 5 bases and the J gene end by 2 bases; junction bases not matched to a gene: 6. The CDR3 is made up of 14 amino acids. Germline CDR1 and CDR2: SGHNT and YYREEE (reference sequence). The CDR3 here is CASSAGTGAYEQYF. CDR3 DNA sequence: TGTGCCAGCAGTGCCGGGACAGGAGCCTACGAGCAGTACTTC. The variable domain in full, with the rest retrieved from reference TRBV5-4 and TRBJ2-7, is ETGVTQSPTHLIKTRGQQVTLRCSSQSGHNTVSWYQQALGQGPQFIFQYYREEENGRGNFPPRFSGLQFPNYSSELNVNALELDDSALYLCASSAGTGAYEQYFGPGTRLTVT.

The CDR3 coding sequence is TGTGCCAGCAGCCCACGGACCGGGGGTGAGCAGTTCTTC. Amino acids: CASSPRTGGEQFF. The genes are TRBV9 and TRBJ2-1, with a possible D match to TRBD2 (6 bases). Germline V CDR1 and CDR2: SGDLS, YYNGEE. The CDR3 has 13 residues. V dropped 4 bases and J dropped 9 bases, with 14 bases sitting between them.

The CDR3 DNA reads as TGTGCCAGCAGTGAAACTAGCGGGACCCACAATGAGCAGTTCTTC. Amino acids: CASSETSGTHNEQFF. The V gene is TRBV6-4, the J gene TRBJ2-1, with 10 bases matching TRBD2. The CDR3 is 15 amino acids. V shed 3 bases and J 5 bases; nucleotides not matched to a gene: 4. Germline lookup yields CDR1 MRHNA and CDR2 SNTAGT.

The chain combines TRBV7-9 with TRBJ1-1; D uncertain. CDR1 is SEHNR, CDR2 FQNEAQ, per germline (reference sequence). This CDR3 is built from 15 residues. Trimming shortened V by 4 bases and J by 3 bases, and 15 bases separated the two germline ends. The CDR3: CASSYLGMGYTEAFF. DNA of the CDR3: TGTGCCAGCAGCTATCTAGGCATGGGGTACACTGAAGCTTTCTTT.

This chain uses TRBV6-1 with TRBJ1-5, with 11 bases lining up with TRBD1. CDR1 and CDR2 from the germline V gene are MNHNS and SASEGT. The CDR3 has 18 amino acids. The J segment lost 5 bases and the V segment lost 2 bases, leaving 11 bases of the junction unmatched. This chain's CDR3 is CASSEMWTGGKVDQPQHF. In DNA form, the CDR3 reads TGTGCCAGCAGTGAAATGTGGACAGGGGGCAAAGTCGATCAGCCCCAGCATTTT.

This clone has more than one count but fewer than ten. V is TRBV15 and J is TRBJ2-2; 11 bases line up with TRBD2. The CDR3 covers 19 residues. The V and J ends lost 3 bases and 1 base, in that order; junction bases with no gene match: 10. Germline-derived CDR1 and CDR2 are LNHNV and YYDKDF (reference sequence). The CDR3 DNA is TGTGCCACCAGCAGTTTACTGGGCGGGACTAGCGGGAACACCGGGGAGCTGTTTTTT. Amino acids: CATSSLLGGTSGNTGELFF.

V is TRBV19 and J is TRBJ1-1, with D possibly being TRBD1 (5 bases). The V end was cut by 6 bases, the J end by 6 bases, with 11 bases between. The CDR3 totals 12 residues. Germline V lookup: CDR1 LNHDA, CDR2 SQIVND (reference sequence). The CDR3 sequence is CASSLQGAEAFF. Here the CDR3 DNA reads TGTGCCAGTAGCCTCCAAGGGGCTGAAGCTTTCTTT. The entire variable domain, with the rest obtained from reference TRBV19 and TRBJ1-1, is as follows: DGGITQSPKYLFRKEGQNVTLSCEQNLNHDAMYWYRQDPGQGLRLIYYSQIVNDFQKGDIAEGYSVSREKKESFPLTVTSAQKNPTAFYLCASSLQGAEAFFGQGTRLTVV.

The chain has TRBV27 and TRBJ2-5, with TRBD2 matching over 8 bases. The germline CDR1 and CDR2 sequences are MNHEY and SMNVEV (reference sequence). This CDR3 contains 16 residues. V shed 5 bases and J 5 bases; nucleotides not matched to a gene: 13. DNA of the CDR3: TGTGCCAGCAGTCCTGGACTAGCCTCTCGTGGGGAGACCCAGTACTTC. Translation gives CASSPGLASRGETQYF.

This clone was seen only once. This chain uses TRBV18 with TRBJ1-1, with 7 bases lining up with TRBD1. With V trimmed by 2 bases and J by 3 bases, 6 bases remained unmatched. Germline V gives CDR1 KGHSH, CDR2 LQKENI. This CDR3 has 15 amino acids. In DNA, the CDR3 is TGTGCCAGCTCACCAGAGGCAGGGGGGGACACTGAAGCTTTCTTT. This translates into CASSPEAGGDTEAFF. The full variable domain, with the rest looked up from reference TRBV18 and TRBJ1-1, is NAGVMQNPRHLVRRRGQEARLRCSPMKGHSHVYWYRQLPEEGLKFMVYLQKENIIDESGMPKERFSAEFPKEGPSILRIQQVVRGDSAAYFCASSPEAGGDTEAFFGQGTRLTVV.

This clone has just a few counts. The chain combines TRBV6-5 with TRBJ1-1; D not resolved. Trimming removed 8 bases from V and 5 bases from J, with 12 bases in between. From germline, CDR1 is MNHEY and CDR2 SVGAGI. The CDR3 contains 12 residues. The CDR3 DNA reads TGTGCCAGCGGCCAGGCGGGTACTGAAGCTTTCTTT. Amino acid sequence: CASGQAGTEAFF.

The sample holds one count of this clone. V is TRBV14 and J is TRBJ2-1, with TRBD1 identical over 8 bases. The germline gives CDR1 SGHDN, CDR2 FVKESK. The CDR3 sequence is 14 residues long. Trimming cost V 3 bases and J 7 bases; bases outside gene matches: 5. CDR3 amino acids: CASSQTGAGNEQFF. For the CDR3, the DNA is TGTGCCAGCAGCCAGACAGGGGCTGGGAATGAGCAGTTCTTC. Complete variable domain (other parts from reference TRBV14 and TRBJ2-1): EAGVTQFPSHSVIEKGQTVTLRCDPISGHDNLYWYRRVMGKEIKFLLHFVKESKQDESGMPNNRFLAERTGGTYSTLKVQPAELEDSGVYFCASSQTGAGNEQFFGPGTRLTVL.

The chain recombines TRBV28 with TRBJ1-2, with 10 bases that match TRBD1. Germline V gene sequence: CDR1 MDHEN, CDR2 SYDVKM. The CDR3 covers 16 residues. V shed 2 bases and J 2 bases; nucleotides not matched to a gene: 5. The DNA for the CDR3 is TGTGCCAGCAGTTTACCCGACAGGGGGCTGAACTATGGCTACACCTTC. Translated: CASSLPDRGLNYGYTF.

This sequence joins TRBV15 and TRBJ1-1, with D hard to call. V lost 5 bases and J lost 5, with 15 bases in between. The CDR3 runs to 14 residues. Germline V CDR1 and CDR2: LNHNV, YYDKDF (reference sequence). The CDR3 bases are TGTGCCACCAGCCAGTTTGGTGGGAATACTGAAGCTTTCTTT. Translated: CATSQFGGNTEAFF.

The chain carries TRBV7-8 and TRBJ2-7; D is perhaps TRBD2 (7 bases). Germline-derived CDR1 and CDR2 are SGHVS and FQNEAQ. Deletions cut 1 base from V and 0 bases from J, with 13 bases between. This CDR3 comprises 16 residues. The CDR3 sequence is CASSLVGGPSSYEQYF. The CDR3 DNA follows: TGTGCCAGCAGCTTAGTCGGGGGGCCAAGCTCCTACGAGCAGTACTTC.

This rearrangement joins TRBV9 to TRBJ2-1; D is possibly TRBD2 (5 bases). The CDR3 spans 16 residues. Germline V gene lookup returns CDR1 SGDLS and CDR2 YYNGEE. The V gene lost 4 bases and the J gene lost 1 base, with 15 bases spanning the gap. CDR3 sequence (DNA): TGTGCCAGCAGCCCCAGCAGCGGAGGATCCTACAATGAGCAGTTCTTC. It translates to CASSPSSGGSYNEQFF.

This chain joins TRBV4-3 and TRBJ2-1; possible D gene TRBD2, 6 bases. The CDR3 sequence is 16 residues long. The V gene lost 0 bases and the J gene lost 5 bases, with 14 bases spanning the gap. In germline, CDR1 is LGHNA, CDR2 YSLEER. In DNA, the CDR3 is TGCGCCAGCAGCCAAGATTTGGCGGGACTGGACAATGAGCAGTTCTTC. It yields the protein CASSQDLAGLDNEQFF.

J is TRBJ1-1 and V is TRBV5-1; D is perhaps TRBD1 (6 bases). Germline V CDR1 and CDR2: SGHRS, YFSETQ. Deletions cut 3 bases from V and 6 bases from J, with 27 bases between. This CDR3 comprises 18 residues. CDR3 DNA sequence: TGCGCCAGCAGCTCAAAGCCTGACCGGGACATCCAAACCCCTGAAGCTTTCTTT. This sequence encodes CASSSKPDRDIQTPEAFF.

This clone was seen once. The chain employs TRBV29-1 and TRBJ2-2; unclear D gene. The V end was cut by 6 bases, the J end by 6 bases, with 8 bases between. The CDR3 is 11 residues long. CDR1 and CDR2 from the germline V gene are SQVTM and ANQGSEA. The CDR3 spells CSVHTAGELFF. The CDR3 DNA reads TGCAGCGTCCACACCGCCGGGGAGCTGTTTTTT.

This clone was seen just once. The chain is built from TRBV11-2 and TRBJ2-1; 10 bases line up with TRBD2. The CDR3 extends over 15 amino acids. V was pared by 5 bases and J by 7 bases, with 8 bases of the junction left unmatched. Germline lookup yields CDR1 SGHAT and CDR2 FQNNGV. Here the CDR3 reads CASSPPGLAINEQFF. The CDR3 nucleotides read TGTGCCAGCAGCCCCCCGGGACTAGCGATAAATGAGCAGTTCTTC.

The CDR3 DNA reads TGCGCCAGCAGCCAAGATGCACTAGCGGAGTCCAATGAGCAGTTCTTC. This translates into CASSQDALAESNEQFF. The chain recombines TRBV4-1 with TRBJ2-1, with TRBD2 identical over 8 bases. J lost 6 bases, V lost 0 bases, and 7 bases had no gene match. There are 16 residues in the CDR3. Germline V lookup: CDR1 MGHRA, CDR2 YSYEKL.

The chain uses TRBV9 and TRBJ2-6; the match to TRBD1 covers 7 bases. V was clipped by 1 base and J by 1 base; unmatched bases: 2. The CDR3 has 16 residues. The germline V gene encodes CDR1 SGDLS and CDR2 YYNGEE. CDR3 protein: CASSVSTGSGANVLTF. As DNA, the CDR3 is TGTGCCAGCAGCGTATCGACAGGGTCTGGGGCCAACGTCCTGACTTTC.

This sequence joins TRBV29-1 and TRBJ1-1; D is unresolved. Trimming stripped 0 bases from V and 0 bases from J, with 5 bases between. Germline loops: CDR1 SQVTM, CDR2 ANQGSEA. The CDR3 runs 13 residues. DNA for the CDR3: TGCAGCGTTGAAGATGGGCTGAACACTGAAGCTTTCTTT. This codes for CSVEDGLNTEAFF. Drawing the rest from reference TRBV29-1 and TRBJ1-1, the complete variable domain is SAVISQKPSRDICQRGTSLTIQCQVDSQVTMMFWYRQQPGQSLTLIATANQGSEATYESGFVIDKFPISRPNLTFSTLTVSNMSPEDSSIYLCSVEDGLNTEAFFGQGTRLTVV.

The chain joins TRBV13 to TRBJ2-7; 12 nucleotides agree with TRBD2. Germline-derived CDR1 and CDR2 are PRHDT and FYEKMQ (reference sequence). The CDR3 has 15 residues. V gave up 0 bases and J gave up 3 bases; unmatched junction bases: 0. CDR3 amino acids: CASSLGTSGSYEQYF. The CDR3 nucleotides read TGTGCCAGCAGCTTAGGGACTAGCGGGAGCTACGAGCAGTACTTC. The full variable domain, with the rest looked up from reference TRBV13 and TRBJ2-7, is AAGVIQSPRHLIKEKRETATLKCYPIPRHDTVYWYQQGPGQDPQFLISFYEKMQSDKGSIPDRFSAQQFSDYHSELNMSSLELGDSALYFCASSLGTSGSYEQYFGPGTRLTVT.

The J gene is TRBJ2-1, the V gene TRBV9; 7 bases are shared with TRBD1. J gave up 3 bases and V 4 bases, and 7 bases lay outside the gene matches. The CDR3 sequence is 15 residues long. Germline CDR1 reads SGDLS; CDR2 reads YYNGEE. CDR3 bases: TGTGCCAGCAGCCCCGGGACAGCGGACTACAATGAGCAGTTCTTC. Its translation: CASSPGTADYNEQFF.

The V call is TRBV7-9, the J call TRBJ2-3, with 7 bases identical to TRBD2. The CDR3 has 15 residues. Losses at the gene ends were 5 bases for V and 5 bases for J; bases not matched to a gene: 10. The V gene's germline CDR1 is SEHNR and CDR2 FQNEAQ (reference sequence). The CDR3 protein is CASSLSGGLKDTQYF. The DNA for the CDR3 is TGTGCCAGCAGCCTCTCGGGGGGTCTGAAAGATACGCAGTATTTT.

The chain combines TRBV19 with TRBJ2-5; TRBD2 matches at 10 bases. The CDR3 totals 13 residues. Germline CDR1 reads LNHDA; CDR2 reads SQIVND (reference sequence). V gave up 8 bases and J gave up 2 bases; unmatched junction bases: 2. The CDR3 DNA is TGTGCCAGTCGACTAGCGGGTCAAGAGACCCAGTACTTC. It codes for CASRLAGQETQYF. The full variable domain, with the rest looked up from reference TRBV19 and TRBJ2-5, is DGGITQSPKYLFRKEGQNVTLSCEQNLNHDAMYWYRQDPGQGLRLIYYSQIVNDFQKGDIAEGYSVSREKKESFPLTVTSAQKNPTAFYLCASRLAGQETQYFGPGTRLLVL.

The chain links TRBV13 to TRBJ2-7, with 10 bases identical to TRBD2. J was trimmed by 5 bases and V by 5 bases; bases with no gene match: 9. CDR1 and CDR2 from the germline V gene are PRHDT and FYEKMQ (reference sequence). CDR3 length: 15 amino acids. The CDR3 protein is CASSISSGRHHEQYF. The CDR3 DNA reads TGTGCCAGCAGCATCTCTAGCGGGAGACACCACGAGCAGTACTTC. The full variable domain, completed using reference TRBV13 and TRBJ2-7, is AAGVIQSPRHLIKEKRETATLKCYPIPRHDTVYWYQQGPGQDPQFLISFYEKMQSDKGSIPDRFSAQQFSDYHSELNMSSLELGDSALYFCASSISSGRHHEQYFGPGTRLTVT.

This clone came up once. The J gene is TRBJ2-7, the V gene TRBV14; 7 bases are shared with TRBD1. The germline CDR1 and CDR2 sequences are SGHDN and FVKESK. CDR3 length: 15 residues. Trimming took 0 bases from V and 2 from J; bases not matched to a gene: 4. The CDR3 sequence is CASSQDRTGAYEQYF. The DNA of the CDR3 is TGTGCCAGCAGCCAAGACCGGACAGGAGCCTACGAGCAGTACTTC.

In this sample, this clone turned up once. This rearrangement joins TRBV7-9 to TRBJ1-3; D uncertain. CDR1 SEHNR and CDR2 FQNEAQ come from the germline V gene (reference sequence). The CDR3 is 14 residues long. The germline V and J ends were trimmed by 2 bases and 0 bases, with 5 bases remaining between them. In nucleotides, the CDR3 is TGTGCCAGCAGCTTACGCGGCTCTGGAAACACCATATATTTT. Its translation: CASSLRGSGNTIYF.

This clone has a handful of counts. The chain carries TRBV7-8 and TRBJ1-2, with D perhaps matching TRBD1 (5 bases). CDR3 length: 14 amino acids. The germline V and J ends were trimmed by 5 bases and 0 bases, with 10 bases remaining between them. In germline, CDR1 is SGHVS, CDR2 FQNEAQ. For the CDR3, the DNA is TGTGCCAGCAGCCCTAGGGGAACTAACTATGGCTACACCTTC. It translates to CASSPRGTNYGYTF.